This entry features one TCR beta chain sequence. The junction had 3 bases not matched to a gene; V was cut back by 7 bases and J by 7 bases. The CDR3 has 12 residues. Germline V gene data show CDR1 as SGHKS and CDR2 as YYEKEE (reference sequence). This entry belongs to a study of blood T cell repertoires in COVID-19. Profiled with immunoSEQ multiplex PCR; TCRdb holds only in-frame clones, not every one. Among approximately 13,000 clones listed, about 70% were seen once. The gene calls are TRBV5-5 and TRBJ1-4, with 8 bases matching TRBD1. The origin of this receptor is a man aged 55 to 70 with COVID-19, enrolled during active disease. The sample comprised peripheral blood. Written as DNA, the CDR3 is TGTGCCAGCCGGACAGGGACTGAAAAACTGTTTTTT. Protein product: CASRTGTEKLFF.